This section outlines one T cell receptor (beta chain) sequence together with its context. Amplification of TCR beta used genomic DNA extracted from peripheral blood. The CDR3 runs 16 residues. After removal of 3 bases from V and 2 bases from J, the junction contained 10 bases not matched to a gene. CDR1 SGHRS and CDR2 YFSETQ come from the germline V gene. TRB rearrangements spanning V, D and J were amplified using mixed TRB-A/B primers. TCRdb re-called the multiplex PCR reads through MiXCR, storing one row per CDR3 protein. Here the sample spans around 9,200 distinct CDR3 sequences, roughly 31% being singletons. This record belongs to a study of T cell repertoires in aging, cancer and after chemotherapy.

Sequenced: blood. The chain is built from TRBV5-1 and TRBJ1-2; TRBD1 matches 7 bases. This clonotype originated in a human donor in good health. The donor label of this sample is uncertain. CDR3 protein: CASSSGQQGGNYGYTF. Here the CDR3 DNA reads TGCGCCAGCAGCTCGGGACAGCAGGGAGGCAACTATGGCTACACCTTC.